This TCR beta chain was identified in a study of blood T cell repertoires in COVID-19. Sequencing was performed with immunoSEQ multiplex PCR; in TCRdb, only in-frame clones are kept and a portion is missing. The sample has over 90,000 clones, about 85% seen once. The CDR3 contains 16 residues. V gave up 4 bases and J gave up 8 bases; unmatched junction bases: 13. Germline values: CDR1 SGDLS, CDR2 YYNGEE. This receptor was obtained from a man aged 45 to 65 with active COVID-19. The specimen was peripheral blood. This chain joins TRBV9 and TRBJ2-1; 9 bases align to TRBD2. This chain's CDR3 is CASSPRGGGASDEQFF. CDR3 bases: TGTGCCAGCAGCCCCCGGGGCGGGGGGGCCTCGGATGAGCAGTTCTTC.